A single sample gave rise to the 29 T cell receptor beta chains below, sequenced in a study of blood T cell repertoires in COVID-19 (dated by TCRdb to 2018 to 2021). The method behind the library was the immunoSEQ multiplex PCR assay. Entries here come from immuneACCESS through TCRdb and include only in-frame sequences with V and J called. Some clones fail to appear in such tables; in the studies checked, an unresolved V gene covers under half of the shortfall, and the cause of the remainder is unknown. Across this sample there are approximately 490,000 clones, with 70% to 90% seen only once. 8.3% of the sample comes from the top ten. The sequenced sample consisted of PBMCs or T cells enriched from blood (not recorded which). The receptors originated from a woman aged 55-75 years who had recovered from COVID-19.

The CDR3 loop is CAISEFSGGRETQYF. The DNA of the CDR3 is TGTGCCATCAGTGAATTTAGCGGGGGTAGAGAGACCCAGTACTTC. The rearrangement joins TRBV10-3 to TRBJ2-5, with 9 bases lining up with TRBD2. The germline CDR1 and CDR2 sequences are ENHRY and SYGVKD. J gave up 4 bases and V 3 bases, and 6 bases lay outside the gene matches. The CDR3 covers 15 residues.

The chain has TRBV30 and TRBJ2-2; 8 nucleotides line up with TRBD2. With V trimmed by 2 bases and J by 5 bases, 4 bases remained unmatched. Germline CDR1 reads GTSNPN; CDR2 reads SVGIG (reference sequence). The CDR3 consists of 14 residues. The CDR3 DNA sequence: TGTGCCTGGAGTCTAGCGGGTATTACCGGGGAGCTGTTTTTT. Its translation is CAWSLAGITGELFF.

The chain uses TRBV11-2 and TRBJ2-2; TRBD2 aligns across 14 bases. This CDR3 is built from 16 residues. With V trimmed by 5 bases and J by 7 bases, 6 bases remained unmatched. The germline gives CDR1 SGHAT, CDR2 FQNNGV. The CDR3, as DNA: TGTGCCAGCAGCCGACTAGCGGGGGGGCTGAACGGGGAGCTGTTTTTT. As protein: CASSRLAGGLNGELFF.

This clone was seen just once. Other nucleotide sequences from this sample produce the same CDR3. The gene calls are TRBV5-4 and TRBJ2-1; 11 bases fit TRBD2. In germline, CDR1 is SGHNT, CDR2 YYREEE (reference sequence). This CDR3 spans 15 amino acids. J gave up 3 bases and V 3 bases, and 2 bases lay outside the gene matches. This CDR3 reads CASSSTSGGYNEQFF. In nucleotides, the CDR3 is TGTGCCAGCAGCTCAACTAGCGGGGGCTACAATGAGCAGTTCTTC.

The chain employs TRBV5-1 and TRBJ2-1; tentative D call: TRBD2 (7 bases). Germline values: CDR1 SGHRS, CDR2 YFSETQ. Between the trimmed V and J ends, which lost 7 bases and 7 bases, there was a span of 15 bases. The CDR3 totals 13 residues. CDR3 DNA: TGCGCCAGCGCCGACGGGGGGCATAATGAGCAGTTCTTC. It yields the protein CASADGGHNEQFF.

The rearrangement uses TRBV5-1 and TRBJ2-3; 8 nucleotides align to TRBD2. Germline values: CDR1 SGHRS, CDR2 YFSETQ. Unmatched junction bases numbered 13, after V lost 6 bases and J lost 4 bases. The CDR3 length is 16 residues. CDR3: CASTTLPGGAPDTQYF. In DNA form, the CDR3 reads TGCGCCAGCACCACCTTACCCGGGGGGGCTCCAGATACGCAGTATTTT.

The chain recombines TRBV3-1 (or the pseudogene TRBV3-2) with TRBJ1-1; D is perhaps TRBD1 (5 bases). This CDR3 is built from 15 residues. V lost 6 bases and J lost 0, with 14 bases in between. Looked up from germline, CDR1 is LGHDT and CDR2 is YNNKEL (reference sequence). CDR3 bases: TGTGCCAGCAGATTCCAGGGCTCCATGAACACTGAAGCTTTCTTT. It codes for CASRFQGSMNTEAFF.

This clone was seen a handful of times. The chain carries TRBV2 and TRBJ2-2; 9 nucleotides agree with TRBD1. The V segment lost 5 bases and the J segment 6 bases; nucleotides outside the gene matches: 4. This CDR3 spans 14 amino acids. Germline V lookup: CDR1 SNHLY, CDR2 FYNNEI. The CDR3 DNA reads TGTGCCAGCAGTAAGGGACAGGGATCCGGGGAGCTGTTTTTT. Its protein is CASSKGQGSGELFF.

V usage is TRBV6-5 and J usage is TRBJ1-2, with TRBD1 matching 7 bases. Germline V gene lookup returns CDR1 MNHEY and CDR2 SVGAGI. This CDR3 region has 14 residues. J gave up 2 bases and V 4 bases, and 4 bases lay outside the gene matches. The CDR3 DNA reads TGTGCCAGCAGTTGGACAGGAGAGAACTATGGCTACACCTTC. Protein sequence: CASSWTGENYGYTF.

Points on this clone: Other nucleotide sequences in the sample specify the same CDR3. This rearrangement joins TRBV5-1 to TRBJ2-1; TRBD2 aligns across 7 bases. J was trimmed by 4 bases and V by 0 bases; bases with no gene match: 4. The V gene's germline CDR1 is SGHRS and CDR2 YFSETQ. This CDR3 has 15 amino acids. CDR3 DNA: TGCGCCAGCAGCTTGGCAAGCGGGGTATACAATGAGCAGTTCTTC. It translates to CASSLASGVYNEQFF.

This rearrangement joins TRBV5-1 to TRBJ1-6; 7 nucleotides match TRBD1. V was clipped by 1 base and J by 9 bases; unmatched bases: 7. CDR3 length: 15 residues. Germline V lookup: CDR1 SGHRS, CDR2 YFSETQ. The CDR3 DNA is TGCGCCAGCAGCTTGTTTAAGGGGGCCGGTTCACCCCTCCACTTT. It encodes CASSLFKGAGSPLHF.

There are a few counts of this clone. As DNA, the CDR3 is TGTGCCAGCAGTTACTCCGGGAGTACTAATGAAAAACTGTTTTTT. Protein: CASSYSGSTNEKLFF. V usage is TRBV6-5 and J usage is TRBJ1-4; no firm D call. The CDR3 loop spans 15 amino acids. V gave up 0 bases and J gave up 2 bases, with 7 bases separating them. Per germline, CDR1 MNHEY and CDR2 SVGAGI.

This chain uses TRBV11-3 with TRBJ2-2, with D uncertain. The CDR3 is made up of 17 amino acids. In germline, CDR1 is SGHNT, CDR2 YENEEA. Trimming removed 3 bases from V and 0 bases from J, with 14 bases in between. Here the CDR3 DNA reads TGTGCCAGCAGCTTTAGTTTCACAGCTTCGAACACCGGGGAGCTGTTTTTT. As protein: CASSFSFTASNTGELFF.

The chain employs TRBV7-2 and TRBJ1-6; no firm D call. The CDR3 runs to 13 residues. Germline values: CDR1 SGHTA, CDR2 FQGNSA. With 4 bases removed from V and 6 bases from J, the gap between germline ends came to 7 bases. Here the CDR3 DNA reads TGTGCCAGCAGCTCCTCCCTTAATTCACCCCTCCACTTT. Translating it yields CASSSSLNSPLHF. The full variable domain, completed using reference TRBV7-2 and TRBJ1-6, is GAGVSQSPSNKVTEKGKDVELRCDPISGHTALYWYRQSLGQGLEFLIYFQGNSAPDKSGLPSDRFSAERTGGSVSTLTIQRTQQEDSAVYLCASSSSLNSPLHFGNGTRLTVT.

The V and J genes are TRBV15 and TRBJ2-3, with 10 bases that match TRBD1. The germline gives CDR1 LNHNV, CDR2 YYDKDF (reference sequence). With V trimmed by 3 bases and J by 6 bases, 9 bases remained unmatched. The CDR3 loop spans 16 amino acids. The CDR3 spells CATSRSSGTGEDTQYF. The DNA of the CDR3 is TGTGCCACCAGCAGGTCATCCGGGACAGGGGAGGATACGCAGTATTTT.

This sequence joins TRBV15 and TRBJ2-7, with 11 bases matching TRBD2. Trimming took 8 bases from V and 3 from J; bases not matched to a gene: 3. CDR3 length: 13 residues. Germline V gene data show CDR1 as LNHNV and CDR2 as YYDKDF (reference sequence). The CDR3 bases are TGTGCCACCGGGACTAGCGGTTTCTACGAGCAGTACGTC. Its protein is CATGTSGFYEQYV.

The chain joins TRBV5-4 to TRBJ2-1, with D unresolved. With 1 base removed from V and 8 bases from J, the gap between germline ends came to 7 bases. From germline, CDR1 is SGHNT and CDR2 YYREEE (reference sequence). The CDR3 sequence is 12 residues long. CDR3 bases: TGTGCCAGCAGCTTGTCCGGTGATGAGCAGTTCTTC. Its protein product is CASSLSGDEQFF.

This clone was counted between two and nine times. Here the CDR3 reads CASSPLGAGFGYTF. The CDR3 nucleotides read TGCGCCAGCAGCCCCCTGGGGGCAGGGTTTGGCTACACCTTC. The gene calls are TRBV5-1 and TRBJ1-2; D is perhaps TRBD1 (6 bases). With 4 bases removed from V and 7 bases from J, the gap between germline ends came to 17 bases. The V gene's germline CDR1 is SGHRS and CDR2 YFSETQ. The CDR3 has 14 amino acids.

The CDR3 DNA reads as TGTGCCAGCAGTGAAGTCAAGGGGTCTGGAAACACCATATATTTT. This sequence encodes CASSEVKGSGNTIYF. The genes are TRBV6-1 and TRBJ1-3; D possibly corresponds to TRBD1 (5 bases). V was cut by 1 base and J by 1 base, with 8 bases left in between. Germline CDR1 and CDR2: MNHNS and SASEGT. This CDR3 is built from 15 residues.

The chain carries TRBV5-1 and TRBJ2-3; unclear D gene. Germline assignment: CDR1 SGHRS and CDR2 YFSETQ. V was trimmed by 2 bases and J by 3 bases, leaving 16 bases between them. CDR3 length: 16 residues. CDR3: CASSLQFWAETDTQYF. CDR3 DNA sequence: TGCGCCAGCAGCTTACAGTTTTGGGCCGAAACAGATACGCAGTATTTT.

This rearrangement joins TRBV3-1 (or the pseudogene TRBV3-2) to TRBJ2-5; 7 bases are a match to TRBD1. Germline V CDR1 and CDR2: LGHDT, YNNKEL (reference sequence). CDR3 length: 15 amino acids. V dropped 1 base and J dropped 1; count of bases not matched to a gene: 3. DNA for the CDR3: TGTGCCAGCAGCCAAGCGACAGGGCCCCAAGAGACCCAGTACTTC. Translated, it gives CASSQATGPQETQYF.

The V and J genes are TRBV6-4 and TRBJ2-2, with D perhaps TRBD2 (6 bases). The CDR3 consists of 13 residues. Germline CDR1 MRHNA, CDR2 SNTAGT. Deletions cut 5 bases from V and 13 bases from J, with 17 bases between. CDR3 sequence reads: CASSSNEGGWLFF. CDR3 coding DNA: TGTGCCAGCAGTTCGAACGAGGGAGGATGGCTGTTTTTT.

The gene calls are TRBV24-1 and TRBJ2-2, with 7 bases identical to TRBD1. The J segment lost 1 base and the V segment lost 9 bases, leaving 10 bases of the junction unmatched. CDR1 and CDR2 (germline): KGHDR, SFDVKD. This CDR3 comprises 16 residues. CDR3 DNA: TGTGCCACCGTAAAGATGGGACAGCTGAACACCGGGGAGCTGTTTTTT. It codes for CATVKMGQLNTGELFF.

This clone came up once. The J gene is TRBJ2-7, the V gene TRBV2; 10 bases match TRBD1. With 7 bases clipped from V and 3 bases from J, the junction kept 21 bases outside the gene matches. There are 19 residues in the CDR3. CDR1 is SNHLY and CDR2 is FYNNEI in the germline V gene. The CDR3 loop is CASMGLGQGGGVGYYEQYF. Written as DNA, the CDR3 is TGTGCCAGCATGGGCCTCGGACAGGGGGGAGGCGTTGGGTACTACGAGCAGTACTTC.

CDR3: CASSHNRDIGETQYF. The DNA for the CDR3 is TGTGCCAGCAGCCACAACAGGGATATTGGGGAGACCCAGTACTTC. This chain uses TRBV5-6 with TRBJ2-5, with D perhaps TRBD1 (6 bases). Germline V gene lookup returns CDR1 SGHDT and CDR2 YYEEEE. Between the trimmed V and J ends, which lost 4 bases and 5 bases, there was a span of 18 bases. This CDR3 spans 15 amino acids.

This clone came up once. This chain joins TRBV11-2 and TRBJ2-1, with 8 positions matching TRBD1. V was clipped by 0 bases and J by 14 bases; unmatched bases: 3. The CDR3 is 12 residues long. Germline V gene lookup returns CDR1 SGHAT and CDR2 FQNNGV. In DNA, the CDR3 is TGTGCCAGCAGCTTAGATATACAGGGGGAGTTCTTC. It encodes CASSLDIQGEFF.

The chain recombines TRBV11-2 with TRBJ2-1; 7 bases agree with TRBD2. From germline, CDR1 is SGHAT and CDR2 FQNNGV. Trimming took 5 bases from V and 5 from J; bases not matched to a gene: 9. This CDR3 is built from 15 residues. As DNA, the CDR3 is TGTGCCAGCAGCCCAATAGCGGGTTGGAACAATGAGCAGTTCTTC. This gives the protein CASSPIAGWNNEQFF.

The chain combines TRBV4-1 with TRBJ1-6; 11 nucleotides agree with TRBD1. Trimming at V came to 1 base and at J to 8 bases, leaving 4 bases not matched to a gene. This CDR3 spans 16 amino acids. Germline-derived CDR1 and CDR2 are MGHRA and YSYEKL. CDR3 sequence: CASSQASDRGHSPLHF. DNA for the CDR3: TGCGCCAGCAGCCAAGCCTCGGACAGGGGGCATTCACCCCTCCACTTT.

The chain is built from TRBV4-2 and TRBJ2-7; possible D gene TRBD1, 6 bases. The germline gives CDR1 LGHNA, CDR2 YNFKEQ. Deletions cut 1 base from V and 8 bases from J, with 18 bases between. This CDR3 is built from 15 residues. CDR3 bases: TGTGCCAGCAGCCAAGGGACAGAGGCCCGGGGAAAGCAGTACTTC. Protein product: CASSQGTEARGKQYF.